This T cell receptor beta chain was sequenced during a study of vaccination effects on CD4 cells after COVID-19. ViraFEST expansion of antigen-specific CD4+ T cells with viral peptide pools preceded sequencing. Upon completion of around eleven days in culture, CD4+ T cells were isolated. Subjects were given two BNT162b2 or mRNA-1273 vaccine doses. With 2 bases removed from V and 6 bases from J, the gap between germline ends came to 8 bases. CDR3 length equals 12 residues. Germline V gene sequence: CDR1 GTSNPN, CDR2 SVGIG (reference sequence). Profiling relied on immunoSEQ multiplex PCR, and the TCRdb table lists in-frame clones only, not all of them. The sample yields about 59,000 clones, around 78% seen once. To note about this clone: Its antigen is unknown.

This receptor was identified in a human donor who received a COVID-19 vaccine. Material: CD4+ T cells from PBMCs cultured with HCoV-OC43 spike peptides, obtained after COVID-19 vaccination. Subset defined: HCoV-OC43 spike overlapping peptide pool stimulation. J is TRBJ2-1 and V is TRBV30, with D unresolved. The CDR3 is CAWSRFGNEQFF. CDR3 in DNA: TGTGCCTGGAGTAGGTTTGGCAATGAGCAGTTCTTC.